A selection of T cell receptor beta chains follows, all from one sample in a study of blood T cell repertoires in COVID-19. Assay: immunoSEQ multiplex PCR; the TCRdb copy retains only in-frame clones and omits some. Among about 210,000 clones, 83% were seen once, and the ten largest hold about 8.1%. Sequenced material: peripheral blood. These receptors came from a woman between 50 and 59 years old with acute or convalescent COVID-19. CDR3s include the opening cysteine and the closing phenylalanine or tryptophan. A D gene is named only where the DNA matches it firmly. Clone sizes are given selectively: once, few, many, or a class where the clone is expanded.

D gene: .; J gene: TRBJ2-1; clone size: .; CDR3 length: 15; V gene: TRBV28; CDR3 protein: CASTPVLGPYNEQFF; CDR3 DNA: TGTGCCAGCACCCCCGTTTTGGGCCCGTACAATGAGCAGTTCTTC
D gene: .; J gene: TRBJ2-7; clone size: .; CDR3 length: 13; V gene: TRBV10-3; CDR3 protein: CAINTGSTYEQYF; CDR3 DNA: TGTGCCATCAACACGGGTTCAACCTACGAGCAGTACTTC
D gene: TRBD1; J gene: TRBJ2-7; clone size: .; CDR3 length: 14; V gene: TRBV29-1; CDR3 protein: CSVEKGTGTYEQYF; CDR3 DNA: TGCAGCGTTGAAAAAGGGACAGGAACTTACGAGCAGTACTTC
D gene: TRBD1; J gene: TRBJ1-1; clone size: .; CDR3 length: 14; V gene: TRBV6-5; CDR3 protein: CASRNPGGGAEAFF; CDR3 DNA: TGTGCCAGCAGAAATCCAGGGGGCGGCGCTGAAGCTTTCTTT
D gene: .; J gene: TRBJ2-1; clone size: .; CDR3 length: 15; V gene: TRBV10-1; CDR3 protein: CASSEGQSSYNEQFF; CDR3 DNA: TGCGCCAGCAGTGAGGGCCAAAGCTCCTACAATGAGCAGTTCTTC
D gene: .; J gene: TRBJ1-2; clone size: once; CDR3 length: 15; V gene: TRBV28; CDR3 protein: CASGSGTAINYGYTF; CDR3 DNA: TGTGCCAGCGGCTCCGGGACTGCGATTAACTATGGCTACACCTTC
D gene: TRBD1; J gene: TRBJ2-5; clone size: few; CDR3 length: 13; V gene: TRBV5-1; CDR3 protein: CASSPDRGETQYF; CDR3 DNA: TGCGCCAGCAGCCCGGACAGGGGGGAGACCCAGTACTTC
D gene: TRBD1; J gene: TRBJ2-7; clone size: .; CDR3 length: 12; V gene: TRBV9; CDR3 protein: CASSARQGEQYF; CDR3 DNA: TGTGCCAGCAGCGCCCGACAGGGCGAGCAGTACTTC
D gene: .; J gene: TRBJ1-4; clone size: .; CDR3 length: 17; V gene: TRBV28; CDR3 protein: CASSSKGRGTTNEKLFF; CDR3 DNA: TGTGCCAGCAGCTCGAAGGGTAGGGGTACAACTAATGAAAAACTGTTTTTT
D gene: TRBD2; J gene: TRBJ2-1; clone size: .; CDR3 length: 15; V gene: TRBV3-1/TRBV3-2; CDR3 protein: CASSQDLAGNNEQFF; CDR3 DNA: TGTGCCAGCAGCCAGGATCTAGCGGGCAACAATGAGCAGTTCTTC
D gene: .; J gene: TRBJ1-3; clone size: .; CDR3 length: 14; V gene: TRBV27; CDR3 protein: CASSLTRAGNTIYF; CDR3 DNA: TGTGCCAGCAGTCTCACCCGGGCTGGAAACACCATATATTTT
D gene: TRBD1; J gene: TRBJ2-5; clone size: .; CDR3 length: 15; V gene: TRBV24-1; CDR3 protein: CATSDLDRGPETQYF; CDR3 DNA: TGTGCCACCAGTGACCTGGACAGGGGGCCAGAGACCCAGTACTTC
D gene: TRBD2; J gene: TRBJ2-7; clone size: .; CDR3 length: 15; V gene: TRBV9; CDR3 protein: CASSRTSDEFYEQYF; CDR3 DNA: TGTGCCAGCAGCCGGACTAGCGATGAATTCTACGAGCAGTACTTC
D gene: .; J gene: TRBJ1-5; clone size: .; CDR3 length: 15; V gene: TRBV7-2; CDR3 protein: CASSLGRNSNQPQHF; CDR3 DNA: TGTGCCAGCAGCTTAGGGAGAAATAGCAATCAGCCCCAGCATTTT
D gene: .; J gene: TRBJ2-1; clone size: .; CDR3 length: 15; V gene: TRBV29-1; CDR3 protein: CSVKDTVTTGNEQFF; CDR3 DNA: TGCAGCGTCAAGGACACGGTTACCACGGGTAATGAGCAGTTCTTC
D gene: TRBD1; J gene: TRBJ2-7; clone size: .; CDR3 length: 17; V gene: TRBV6-6; CDR3 protein: CASSRAGQGFDTYEQYF; CDR3 DNA: TGTGCCAGCAGTCGTGCGGGACAGGGCTTTGATACCTACGAGCAGTACTTC
D gene: TRBD2; J gene: TRBJ2-7; clone size: .; CDR3 length: 16; V gene: TRBV4-1; CDR3 protein: CASSQDRGLAGVVQYF; CDR3 DNA: TGCGCCAGCAGCCAAGATAGAGGACTAGCGGGAGTCGTGCAGTACTTC
D gene: TRBD2; J gene: TRBJ2-1; clone size: .; CDR3 length: 15; V gene: TRBV27; CDR3 protein: CASKVGGRAYNEQFF; CDR3 DNA: TGTGCCAGCAAAGTGGGCGGGAGGGCCTACAATGAGCAGTTCTTC
D gene: TRBD2; J gene: TRBJ2-7; clone size: .; CDR3 length: 15; V gene: TRBV5-1; CDR3 protein: CASSEGLASTYEQYF; CDR3 DNA: TGCGCCAGCAGCGAAGGACTAGCGAGTACCTACGAGCAGTACTTC
D gene: TRBD1; J gene: TRBJ2-5; clone size: .; CDR3 length: 16; V gene: TRBV5-1; CDR3 protein: CASTLTGGDTFQTQYF; CDR3 DNA: TGCGCCAGCACCCTTACAGGGGGAGATACTTTCCAGACCCAGTACTTC
D gene: TRBD2; J gene: TRBJ2-3; clone size: .; CDR3 length: 15; V gene: TRBV27; CDR3 protein: CASSRRAGGADTQYF; CDR3 DNA: TGTGCCAGCAGCCGACGTGCGGGAGGGGCAGATACGCAGTATTTT
D gene: .; J gene: TRBJ1-2; clone size: .; CDR3 length: 13; V gene: TRBV12-3/TRBV12-4; CDR3 protein: CASSFGGGGGYTF; CDR3 DNA: TGTGCCAGCAGTTTCGGGGGGGGCGGTGGCTACACCTTC
D gene: TRBD2; J gene: TRBJ2-5; clone size: .; CDR3 length: 15; V gene: TRBV28; CDR3 protein: CASTSQLAGSETQYF; CDR3 DNA: TGTGCCAGCACCTCCCAACTAGCGGGAAGCGAGACCCAGTACTTC
D gene: TRBD1; J gene: TRBJ1-3; clone size: .; CDR3 length: 18; V gene: TRBV9; CDR3 protein: CASSAHRDRLNSGNTIYF; CDR3 DNA: TGTGCCAGCAGCGCTCACCGGGACAGATTAAACTCTGGAAACACCATATATTTT
D gene: TRBD2; J gene: TRBJ2-2; clone size: .; CDR3 length: 14; V gene: TRBV7-2; CDR3 protein: CASSSGLAAGELFF; CDR3 DNA: TGTGCCAGCAGCTCCGGACTAGCGGCCGGGGAGCTGTTTTTT
D gene: .; J gene: TRBJ2-5; clone size: .; CDR3 length: 13; V gene: TRBV30; CDR3 protein: CAWSRDFQETQYF; CDR3 DNA: TGTGCCTGGAGCAGGGACTTCCAAGAGACCCAGTACTTC
D gene: .; J gene: TRBJ1-2; clone size: .; CDR3 length: 13; V gene: TRBV6-1; CDR3 protein: CASSELGGYGYTF; CDR3 DNA: TGTGCCAGCAGTGAATTGGGGGGCTATGGCTACACCTTC
D gene: TRBD2; J gene: TRBJ2-7; clone size: .; CDR3 length: 15; V gene: TRBV11-2; CDR3 protein: CASSPTSASSYEQYF; CDR3 DNA: TGTGCCAGCAGCCCAACTAGCGCGAGCTCCTACGAGCAGTACTTC
D gene: .; J gene: TRBJ2-2; clone size: once; CDR3 length: 16; V gene: TRBV28; CDR3 protein: CASSFQGRSRTGELFF; CDR3 DNA: TGTGCCAGCAGTTTCCAGGGCAGGTCGCGCACCGGGGAGCTGTTTTTT
D gene: .; J gene: TRBJ2-7; clone size: .; CDR3 length: 13; V gene: TRBV9; CDR3 protein: CAQRQGIGYEQYF; CDR3 DNA: TGTGCTCAACGTCAGGGTATTGGGTACGAGCAGTACTTC
D gene: .; J gene: TRBJ1-4; clone size: .; CDR3 length: 17; V gene: TRBV28; CDR3 protein: CASSLGDTPLLGEKLFF; CDR3 DNA: TGTGCCAGCAGTTTGGGAGACACCCCGTTGCTTGGTGAAAAACTGTTTTTT
D gene: TRBD2; J gene: TRBJ2-1; clone size: many; CDR3 length: 14; V gene: TRBV6-4; CDR3 protein: CASSVLAGYNEQFF; CDR3 DNA: TGTGCCAGCAGTGTCCTAGCGGGTTACAATGAGCAGTTCTTC
D gene: TRBD2; J gene: TRBJ2-1; clone size: .; CDR3 length: 17; V gene: TRBV10-1; CDR3 protein: CASDHTQRELEYNEQFF; CDR3 DNA: TGCGCCAGTGACCATACACAGCGGGAGCTCGAGTACAATGAGCAGTTCTTC
D gene: .; J gene: TRBJ2-3; clone size: .; CDR3 length: 12; V gene: TRBV2; CDR3 protein: CASSGDTDTQYF; CDR3 DNA: TGTGCCAGTTCAGGGGACACAGATACGCAGTATTTT
D gene: .; J gene: TRBJ1-5; clone size: .; CDR3 length: 16; V gene: TRBV7-9; CDR3 protein: CASSLVIGSWNQPQHF; CDR3 DNA: TGTGCCAGCAGCTTAGTAATAGGGAGTTGGAATCAGCCCCAGCATTTT
D gene: .; J gene: TRBJ2-1; clone size: .; CDR3 length: 14; V gene: TRBV27; CDR3 protein: CASSEGRADNEQFF; CDR3 DNA: TGTGCCAGCAGTGAGGGCCGGGCGGACAATGAGCAGTTCTTC
D gene: .; J gene: TRBJ2-1; clone size: .; CDR3 length: 13; V gene: TRBV5-1; CDR3 protein: CASSLVREREQFF; CDR3 DNA: TGCGCCAGCAGCTTGGTCCGGGAGCGTGAGCAGTTCTTC
D gene: TRBD1; J gene: TRBJ1-5; clone size: .; CDR3 length: 16; V gene: TRBV28; CDR3 protein: CASSSGDRGRNQPQHF; CDR3 DNA: TGTGCCAGCAGTTCGGGGGACAGGGGCCGGAATCAGCCCCAGCATTTT
D gene: TRBD1; J gene: TRBJ1-3; clone size: .; CDR3 length: 18; V gene: TRBV4-1; CDR3 protein: CASSQDSPDRGSGNTIYF; CDR3 DNA: TGCGCCAGCAGCCAAGACTCCCCGGACAGGGGATCCGGAAACACCATATATTTT
D gene: .; J gene: TRBJ2-3; clone size: .; CDR3 length: 14; V gene: TRBV19; CDR3 protein: CASKVGPAADTQYF; CDR3 DNA: TGTGCCAGTAAAGTGGGCCCTGCTGCAGATACGCAGTATTTT
D gene: TRBD2; J gene: TRBJ2-3; clone size: few; CDR3 length: 17; V gene: TRBV4-2; CDR3 protein: CASSQAWLAGGTDTQYF; CDR3 DNA: TGTGCCAGCAGCCAAGCCTGGTTAGCGGGAGGAACAGATACGCAGTATTTT
D gene: .; J gene: TRBJ1-3; clone size: .; CDR3 length: 17; V gene: TRBV5-1; CDR3 protein: CASSLGQESRSGNTIYF; CDR3 DNA: TGCGCCAGCAGCTTGGGACAAGAGTCTCGCTCTGGAAACACCATATATTTT
D gene: TRBD1; J gene: TRBJ1-5; clone size: .; CDR3 length: 14; V gene: TRBV13; CDR3 protein: CASSLGRGNQPQHF; CDR3 DNA: TGTGCCAGCAGCTTAGGCAGGGGGAATCAGCCCCAGCATTTT
D gene: TRBD2; J gene: TRBJ2-1; clone size: .; CDR3 length: 16; V gene: TRBV11-3; CDR3 protein: CASSLDLAGGHNEQFF; CDR3 DNA: TGTGCCAGCAGCTTAGATCTAGCGGGGGGCCACAATGAGCAGTTCTTC
D gene: TRBD1; J gene: TRBJ1-4; clone size: .; CDR3 length: 15; V gene: TRBV18; CDR3 protein: CASSPDGTGGEKLFF; CDR3 DNA: TGTGCCAGCTCACCGGACGGGACAGGTGGCGAAAAACTGTTTTTT
D gene: .; J gene: TRBJ1-1; clone size: few; CDR3 length: 13; V gene: TRBV3-1/TRBV3-2; CDR3 protein: CASSQVLGAEAFF; CDR3 DNA: TGTGCCAGCAGCCAAGTCTTAGGAGCTGAAGCTTTCTTT
D gene: TRBD1; J gene: TRBJ1-3; clone size: .; CDR3 length: 14; V gene: TRBV5-1; CDR3 protein: CASSPGQTGNTIYF; CDR3 DNA: TGCGCCAGCAGCCCGGGACAGACTGGAAACACCATATATTTT
D gene: .; J gene: TRBJ2-5; clone size: .; CDR3 length: 15; V gene: TRBV5-8; CDR3 protein: CASSFKRTAQETQYF; CDR3 DNA: TGTGCCAGCAGCTTCAAACGGACAGCTCAAGAGACCCAGTACTTC
D gene: .; J gene: TRBJ2-7; clone size: .; CDR3 length: 13; V gene: TRBV27; CDR3 protein: CASSRGISYEQYF; CDR3 DNA: TGTGCCAGCAGTCGAGGTATCTCCTACGAGCAGTACTTC
D gene: TRBD2; J gene: TRBJ2-7; clone size: few; CDR3 length: 11; V gene: TRBV5-1; CDR3 protein: CASSLAGEQYF; CDR3 DNA: TGCGCCAGCAGCTTAGCGGGAGAGCAGTACTTC
D gene: TRBD1; J gene: TRBJ1-4; clone size: .; CDR3 length: 15; V gene: TRBV6-5; CDR3 protein: CASSYGRGRGEKLFF; CDR3 DNA: TGTGCCAGCAGTTACGGCAGGGGGCGCGGTGAAAAACTGTTTTTT